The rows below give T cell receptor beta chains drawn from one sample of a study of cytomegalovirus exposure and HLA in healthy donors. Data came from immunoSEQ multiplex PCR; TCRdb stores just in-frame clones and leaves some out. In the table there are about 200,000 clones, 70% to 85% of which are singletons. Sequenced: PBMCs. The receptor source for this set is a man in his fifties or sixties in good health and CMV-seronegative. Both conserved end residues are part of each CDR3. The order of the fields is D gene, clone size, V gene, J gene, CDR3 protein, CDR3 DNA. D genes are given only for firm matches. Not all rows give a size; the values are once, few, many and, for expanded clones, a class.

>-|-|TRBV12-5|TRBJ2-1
CASGLVRAGLVMPEVIADYNEQFF
TGTGCTAGTGGTTTGGTACGAGCCGGGCTGGTCATGCCCGAGGTGATAGCGGACTACAATGAGCAGTTCTTC
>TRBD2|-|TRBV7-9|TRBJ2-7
CASSPGSGSNEQYF
TGTGCCAGCAGCCCCGGTAGCGGGAGTAACGAGCAGTACTTC
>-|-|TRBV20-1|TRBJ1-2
CSAENYGYTF
TGCAGTGCCGAGAACTATGGCTACACCTTC
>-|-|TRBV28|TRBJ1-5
CASTPGGRGYQPQHF
TGTGCCAGCACTCCTGGGGGCAGGGGTTATCAGCCCCAGCATTTT
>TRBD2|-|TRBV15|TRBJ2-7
CATSRERLAGYEQYF
TGTGCCACCAGCAGAGAAAGGCTAGCGGGCTACGAGCAGTACTTC
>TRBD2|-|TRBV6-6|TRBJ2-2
CASSPGLAANTGELFF
TGTGCCAGCAGTCCCGGACTAGCGGCTAACACCGGGGAGCTGTTTTTT
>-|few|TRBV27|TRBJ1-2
CASSSIKGAGGYTF
TGTGCCAGCAGTTCAATCAAGGGAGCAGGAGGCTACACCTTC
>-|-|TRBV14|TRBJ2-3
CASSPSEYWQDTQYF
TGTGCCAGCAGCCCAAGCGAATACTGGCAAGATACGCAGTATTTT
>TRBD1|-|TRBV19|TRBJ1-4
CASSIVGTGNEKLFF
TGTGCCAGTAGTATAGTTGGGACAGGGAATGAAAAACTGTTTTTT
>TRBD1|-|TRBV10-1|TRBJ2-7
CASSESLDRGYEQYF
TGCGCCAGCAGTGAGTCCTTGGACAGGGGCTACGAGCAGTACTTC